These T cell receptor beta chains were read from a single sample in a study of cytomegalovirus exposure and HLA in healthy donors. This table comes from immunoSEQ multiplex PCR, and its TCRdb copy is limited to in-frame clones, with some not included. The repertoire holds around 150,000 clones, with 80% to 85% as singletons. The sample taken for sequencing was PBMCs. The receptors come from a male donor in good health and CMV-seronegative. Both conserved end residues are part of each CDR3. Fields, in order: clone size, V gene, J gene, D gene, CDR3 protein, CDR3 DNA. The D gene is left open where the match is weak. For some rows the clone size is stated as once, few or many, or as a class when expanded; others skip it.

.	TRBV14	TRBJ1-1	.	CASSYQTGRRNTEAFF	TGTGCCAGCAGCTACCAAACAGGACGGCGAAACACTGAAGCTTTCTTT
.	TRBV19	TRBJ2-7	TRBD2	CASSKIGTSGNYEQYF	TGTGCCAGTAGTAAAATTGGGACTAGCGGAAATTACGAGCAGTACTTC
.	TRBV28	TRBJ1-5	.	CASSTGSNQPQHF	TGTGCCAGCAGTACAGGGAGCAATCAGCCCCAGCATTTT
.	TRBV27	TRBJ1-1	.	CASTIMGGGDTEAFF	TGTGCCAGCACTATCATGGGTGGGGGGGACACTGAAGCTTTCTTT
.	TRBV19	TRBJ2-7	TRBD1	CASSTTGGPSYEQYF	TGTGCCAGTAGTACCACAGGGGGCCCGTCCTACGAGCAGTACTTC
.	TRBV2	TRBJ2-1	.	CASSVTGSDDNEQFF	TGTGCCAGCAGTGTCACCGGGAGTGACGACAATGAGCAGTTCTTC
.	TRBV30	TRBJ2-7	.	CAWTGAHEQYF	TGTGCCTGGACAGGGGCCCACGAGCAGTACTTC
.	TRBV6-6	TRBJ2-5	TRBD2	CASSLAGGETQYF	TGTGCCAGCAGTTTAGCGGGGGGAGAGACCCAGTACTTC
.	TRBV5-5	TRBJ1-2	.	CASSLLGLLYTF	TGTGCCAGCAGCTTGCTAGGACTTCTCTACACCTTC
.	TRBV30	TRBJ1-2	.	CAWRGGGYYGYTF	TGTGCCTGGAGAGGAGGAGGGTACTATGGCTACACCTTC
.	TRBV5-1	TRBJ1-3	.	CASSLTGLHSGNTIYF	TGCGCCAGCAGCTTAACAGGGTTACACTCTGGAAACACCATATATTTT
.	TRBV19	TRBJ1-5	.	CASNPGKYGYSNQPQHF	TGTGCCAGTAATCCAGGGAAATATGGGTATAGCAATCAGCCCCAGCATTTT
.	TRBV9	TRBJ1-2	TRBD1	CASSVEPGGEYGYTF	TGTGCCAGCAGCGTAGAACCAGGGGGCGAGTATGGCTACACCTTC
.	TRBV27	TRBJ1-2	.	CASSLSGDGYTF	TGTGCCAGCAGTTTATCAGGGGATGGCTACACCTTC
.	TRBV27	TRBJ2-2	TRBD2	CATQTVSGGGGELFF	TGTGCCACCCAGACGGTTTCCGGGGGGGGCGGGGAGCTGTTTTTT
few	TRBV7-9	TRBJ2-5	.	CASSVPEDSVFILQETQYF	TGTGCCAGCAGCGTCCCTGAAGACAGCGTTTTTATTCTCCAAGAGACCCAGTACTTC
.	TRBV29-1	TRBJ1-1	.	CSVGDYRGSTEAFF	TGCAGCGTTGGGGACTACCGGGGAAGTACTGAAGCTTTCTTT
.	TRBV5-1	TRBJ2-3	.	CASSVTSGRDTQYF	TGCGCCAGCAGCGTGACTTCGGGGAGGGATACGCAGTATTTT
once	TRBV6-5	TRBJ1-1	.	CASSSGQLMNTEAFF	TGTGCCAGCAGTTCAGGACAGTTAATGAACACTGAAGCTTTCTTT
once	TRBV18	TRBJ2-7	TRBD1	CASSPGTGSYEQYF	TGTGCCAGCTCACCCGGGACAGGGTCCTACGAGCAGTACTTC
.	TRBV4-1	TRBJ2-5	.	CASSQVSSGETQYF	TGCGCCAGCAGCCAAGTTTCCAGCGGGGAGACCCAGTACTTC
.	TRBV6-5	TRBJ2-3	TRBD1	CASSYSRQGANTQYF	TGTGCCAGCAGTTACTCGAGACAGGGGGCTAATACGCAGTATTTT
.	TRBV4-3	TRBJ1-2	.	CASSQAIWDTETGYTF	TGCGCCAGCAGCCAAGCAATTTGGGACACCGAAACGGGCTACACCTTC
once	TRBV5-6	TRBJ2-5	TRBD1	CASSPVDRGSQETQYF	TGTGCCAGCAGCCCCGTGGACAGGGGATCGCAAGAGACCCAGTACTTC
.	TRBV19	TRBJ1-2	.	CASSPGTPYGYTF	TGTGCCAGTAGTCCCGGGACACCCTATGGCTACACCTTC
once	TRBV5-1	TRBJ2-1	TRBD2	CASSLGLAARDEQFF	TGCGCCAGCAGCCTGGGACTAGCGGCGAGAGATGAGCAGTTCTTC
.	TRBV7-3	TRBJ2-1	.	CASSLWGGARIFF	TGTGCCAGCAGCTTATGGGGCGGGGCCCGCATATTCTTC
.	TRBV11-2	TRBJ1-1	.	CASSFTMNTEAFF	TGTGCCAGCAGCTTTACTATGAACACTGAAGCTTTCTTT
.	TRBV6-5	TRBJ1-1	.	CASQFQALSVEAFF	TGTGCCAGCCAATTTCAGGCGTTGAGTGTAGAAGCTTTCTTT
.	TRBV2	TRBJ1-6	TRBD1	CASRDRYPGSPLHF	TGTGCCAGCAGGGACAGGTACCCGGGTTCACCCCTCCACTTT
.	TRBV10-2	TRBJ2-3	.	CASRSLGGGTDTQYF	TGCGCCAGCAGATCCCTGGGCGGGGGCACAGATACGCAGTATTTT
once	TRBV7-9	TRBJ1-2	TRBD1	CASSSGGAGYGYTF	TGTGCCAGCAGCTCAGGGGGCGCAGGCTATGGCTACACCTTC
.	TRBV19	TRBJ1-2	TRBD1	CASSMGTGVYGYTF	TGTGCCAGTAGTATGGGGACAGGAGTCTATGGCTACACCTTC
few	TRBV4-1	TRBJ2-1	.	CASSQSGQYHNEQFF	TGCGCCAGCAGCCAATCCGGACAGTACCACAATGAGCAGTTCTTC
.	TRBV5-4	TRBJ2-5	TRBD1	CASSSTGEETQYF	TGTGCCAGCAGCTCCACAGGGGAAGAGACCCAGTACTTC
.	TRBV7-9	TRBJ1-6	TRBD1	CASSPWDRGLRSPLHF	TGTGCCAGCAGCCCGTGGGACAGGGGGCTGCGTTCACCCCTCCACTTT
.	TRBV5-4	TRBJ2-7	.	CASSPATGISYEQYF	TGTGCCAGCAGCCCGGCCACAGGGATCTCCTACGAGCAGTACTTC
.	TRBV9	TRBJ1-1	TRBD1	CASSVGQGFTEAFF	TGTGCCAGCAGCGTTGGACAGGGGTTCACTGAAGCTTTCTTT
.	TRBV14	TRBJ1-1	.	CASSQGRGGYTEAFF	TGTGCCAGCAGCCAAGGTAGAGGCGGGTACACTGAAGCTTTCTTT
.	TRBV10-3	TRBJ2-3	TRBD2	CAISGTSGVGYTQYF	TGTGCCATCAGTGGGACTAGCGGGGTCGGGTATACGCAGTATTTT
.	TRBV7-6	TRBJ2-6	.	CASSLQGSSGANVLTF	TGTGCCAGCAGCCTCCAAGGGAGCTCTGGGGCCAACGTCCTGACTTTC
.	TRBV19	TRBJ2-7	TRBD2	CASSFRLAGAREQYF	TGTGCCAGTAGTTTTAGACTAGCGGGAGCTCGGGAGCAGTACTTC
.	TRBV7-9	TRBJ2-3	TRBD2	CASSATSGGKSDTQYF	TGTGCCAGCAGCGCCACTAGCGGGGGGAAATCAGATACGCAGTATTTT
.	TRBV7-9	TRBJ2-7	TRBD2	CASSFGEGEQYF	TGTGCCAGCAGCTTTGGGGAGGGCGAGCAGTACTTC